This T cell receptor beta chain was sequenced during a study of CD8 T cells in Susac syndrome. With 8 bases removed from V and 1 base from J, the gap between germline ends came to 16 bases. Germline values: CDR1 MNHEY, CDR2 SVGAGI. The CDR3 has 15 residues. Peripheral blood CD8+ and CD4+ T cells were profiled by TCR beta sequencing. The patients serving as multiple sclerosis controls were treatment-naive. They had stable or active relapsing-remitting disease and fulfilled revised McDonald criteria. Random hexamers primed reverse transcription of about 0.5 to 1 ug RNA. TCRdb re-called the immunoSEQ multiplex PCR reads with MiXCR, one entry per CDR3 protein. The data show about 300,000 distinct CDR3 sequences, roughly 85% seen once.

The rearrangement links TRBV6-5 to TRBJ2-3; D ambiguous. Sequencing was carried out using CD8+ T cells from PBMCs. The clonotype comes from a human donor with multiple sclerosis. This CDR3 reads CASWALSPGTDTQYF. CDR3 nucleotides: TGTGCCAGCTGGGCCCTAAGTCCAGGCACAGATACGCAGTATTTT.